This T cell receptor beta chain was identified during a study of vaccination and CD4 T cells after COVID-19. Study overall: Median time from second vaccine dose to sampling was just over 70 days (14 to 241).

Cultured CD4+ T-cell DNA underwent Oncomine TCR Beta short-read sequencing. TCRdb used MiXCR to reprocess the PCR reads, holding one entry per CDR3 protein. Of roughly 17,000 distinct CDR3 sequences listed, around two fifths were seen once; the top ten hold about 5.7%. This clonotype was detected only a few times. What it binds is not known. Germline CDR1 and CDR2: ENHRY and SYGVKD. V was clipped by 11 bases and J by 7 bases; unmatched bases: 9. The CDR3 sequence is 15 residues long. Stated treatment: roughly nine-day PBMC culture with coronavirus spike peptide pools or control peptides (ViraFEST assay).

This TCR derives from a human donor who had recovered from COVID-19. The chain uses TRBV10-3 and TRBJ2-2; 14 nucleotides line up with TRBD2. The input for sequencing was CD4+ T cells from blood, cultured in vitro, taken before SARS-CoV-2 vaccination. The DNA of the CDR3 is TGTGCCGGATCGGGGACTAGCGGGAGTGGCGGGGAGCTGTTTTTT. Amino acid sequence: CAGSGTSGSGGELFF.